The entry below describes one T cell receptor (beta chain). Its specificity is unknown. The sample belongs to a study of OX40 agonist ivuxolimab in advanced cancers. Anyone with autoimmune disease history or systemic immunosuppression was excluded. Study results and limitations: Average numbers of expanded clones were greater in CD8+ T cells than in CD4+. Still undetermined is the antigen specificity of the expanded peripheral T cells.

This CDR3 comprises 15 residues. From germline, CDR1 is MNHEY and CDR2 SMNVEV (reference sequence). V lost 3 bases and J lost 7, with 16 bases in between. TCRdb's copy holds only in-frame clones and misses some; the assay was immunoSEQ multiplex PCR. The data hold some 90,000 clones, with 92% observed a single time. The chain joins TRBV27 to TRBJ2-1; D gene ambiguous. The sample was CD4+ or CD8+ T cells sorted from blood, taken in a trial of the OX40 agonist ivuxolimab. The receptor was isolated from an adult with an advanced solid tumor such as melanoma, head and neck, liver or kidney cancer. Here the CDR3 reads CASSFSGTGQNEQFF. CDR3 nucleotide sequence: TGTGCCAGCAGTTTTTCTGGTACGGGTCAAAATGAGCAGTTCTTC.